Following are 27 T cell receptor beta chains from one sample sequenced in a study of blood T cell repertoires in COVID-19. Data came from immunoSEQ multiplex PCR; TCRdb stores just in-frame clones and leaves some out. The sample lists about 310,000 clones, 80% to 90% seen once, with around 8% in the top ten. Specimen: peripheral blood. These receptors originate from a woman between 50 and 59 years old who had recovered from COVID-19.

This clone came up a few times. The genes are TRBV7-9 and TRBJ1-1, with D unclear. Germline CDR1 SEHNR, CDR2 FQNEAQ (reference sequence). V was shortened by 2 bases and J by 1 base, with 11 bases between the two germline ends. The CDR3 consists of 15 residues. CDR3 in amino acids: CASSLSSAKNTEAFF. The CDR3 coding sequence is TGTGCCAGCAGCTTAAGTTCAGCGAAGAACACTGAAGCTTTCTTT.

The CDR3 DNA follows: TGTGCCATCAGTGAGTCGGTTGCGGGGCTCTACAATGAGCAGTTCTTC. Translated: CAISESVAGLYNEQFF. V and J are TRBV10-3 and TRBJ2-1, with D possibly TRBD2 on 6 matching bases. Looked up from germline, CDR1 is ENHRY and CDR2 is SYGVKD. With 0 bases removed from V and 3 bases from J, the gap between germline ends came to 12 bases. CDR3 size: 16 residues.

The chain joins TRBV3-1 (or the pseudogene TRBV3-2) to TRBJ2-5, with a weak D call TRBD1 (5 bases). The germline V gene has CDR1 LGHDT and CDR2 YNNKEL (reference sequence). CDR3 length equals 15 residues. V was cut by 2 bases and J by 1 base, with 11 bases left in between. The CDR3 sequence: CASSQWFRGQETQYF. In nucleotides, the CDR3 is TGTGCCAGCAGCCAATGGTTTAGGGGCCAAGAGACCCAGTACTTC.

In its sample, this clone was seen a few times. The chain carries TRBV7-9 and TRBJ1-1; D is unresolved. Between the trimmed V and J ends, which lost 5 bases and 11 bases, there was a span of 24 bases. The V gene's germline CDR1 is SEHNR and CDR2 FQNEAQ (reference sequence). The CDR3 length is 15 residues. CDR3 bases: TGTGCCAGCAGCCCCCTGACCCGTTTAGCTATGTCCGCTTTCTTT. Amino acid sequence: CASSPLTRLAMSAFF.

This clone was counted a single time. The genes are TRBV7-9 and TRBJ2-1, with a tentative D call TRBD2 (6 bases). The germline V gene has CDR1 SEHNR and CDR2 FQNEAQ (reference sequence). The CDR3 covers 16 residues. Deletions cut 4 bases from V and 3 bases from J, with 16 bases between. The CDR3 DNA follows: TGTGCCAGCAGCTCAAGGCCCAGGGAGGACTACAATGAGCAGTTCTTC. Amino acid sequence: CASSSRPREDYNEQFF.

V is TRBV4-3 and J is TRBJ1-1; no reliable D call. The germline CDR1 and CDR2 sequences are LGHNA and YSLEER. CDR3 length: 13 residues. The V gene lost 3 bases and the J gene lost 5 bases, with 10 bases spanning the gap. The CDR3 sequence is CASSQSVSTEAFF. The CDR3 nucleotides read TGCGCCAGCAGCCAGAGTGTTTCGACTGAAGCTTTCTTT.

The chain recombines TRBV3-1 (or the pseudogene TRBV3-2) with TRBJ2-7, with TRBD1 matching 8 bases. V lost 1 base to trimming and J lost 7 bases; unmatched junction nucleotides: 6. CDR3 length: 14 residues. Germline V CDR1 and CDR2: LGHDT, YNNKEL (reference sequence). The CDR3 coding sequence is TGTGCCAGCAGCCAAGGCACAGGGGGTGGTGAGCAGTACTTC. Amino acids: CASSQGTGGGEQYF.

This clone is a singleton in its sample. The chain joins TRBV9 to TRBJ2-7; D is ambiguous. Germline V gene data show CDR1 as SGDLS and CDR2 as YYNGEE. The CDR3 spans 16 residues. The V gene lost 0 bases and the J gene lost 2 bases, with 15 bases spanning the gap. DNA for the CDR3: TGTGCCAGCAGCGTAGATTCGACTGCCATCCCCTACGAGCAGTACTTC. This sequence encodes CASSVDSTAIPYEQYF.

The genes are TRBV4-1 and TRBJ2-7; TRBD1 matches 7 bases. Germline CDR1 MGHRA, CDR2 YSYEKL. This CDR3 region has 14 residues. Unmatched junction bases numbered 10, after V lost 6 bases and J lost 5 bases. CDR3 in amino acids: CASSDRQGFNEQYF. The CDR3 DNA reads TGCGCCAGCAGTGACCGACAGGGTTTCAACGAGCAGTACTTC.

The chain recombines TRBV6-5 with TRBJ1-1; D is undetermined. V was shortened by 5 bases and J by 3 bases, with 10 bases between the two germline ends. Germline V gene lookup returns CDR1 MNHEY and CDR2 SVGAGI. This CDR3 is built from 13 residues. DNA of the CDR3: TGTGCCAGCAGTCGGTCGGTGGACACTGAAGCTTTCTTT. Its protein product is CASSRSVDTEAFF.

Details on this clone: The junction departs from the called germline gene at one end, perhaps through a read error. This rearrangement joins TRBV7-7 to TRBJ2-2; tentatively, D is TRBD2 (6 bases). CDR3 length equals 14 residues. Germline V CDR1 and CDR2: SSHAT, FNYEAQ (reference sequence). DNA of the CDR3: TGTGCTAGCAGCTTAGTAGGGACTCCCGGGGAGCTGTTTTTT. It codes for CASSLVGTPGELFF.

The rearrangement joins TRBV30 to TRBJ2-3; TRBD2 is a possible D gene (7 bases). Trimming left V 1 base short and J 5 bases short, with 22 bases between. The CDR3 runs 17 residues. CDR1 and CDR2 from the germline V gene are GTSNPN and SVGIG (reference sequence). CDR3 coding DNA: TGTGCCTGGAGTGGTCTGGGGGGGCCCGAGCCCCGAGATACGCAGTATTTT. Translation gives CAWSGLGGPEPRDTQYF.

This chain uses TRBV29-1 with TRBJ2-2, with D maybe TRBD2 (6 bases). The CDR3 length is 13 residues. V gave up 7 bases and J gave up 3 bases, with 12 bases separating them. Germline CDR1 is SQVTM and CDR2 is ANQGSEA. The DNA for the CDR3 is TGCAGCGCACTTTGGGGGGACACCGGGGAGCTGTTTTTT. Translating it yields CSALWGDTGELFF.

This clone was observed a few times. The chain joins TRBV7-9 to TRBJ2-7; D perhaps matches TRBD1 (5 bases). From germline, CDR1 is SEHNR and CDR2 FQNEAQ (reference sequence). V lost 4 bases and J 5 bases, leaving 9 bases between the germline ends. The CDR3 length is 12 residues. CDR3 nucleotides: TGTGCCAGCAGCTCCCAGGGCCACGAGCAGTACTTC. Protein sequence: CASSSQGHEQYF.

The V call is TRBV9, the J call TRBJ2-7; TRBD1 matches 8 bases. The CDR3 is made up of 13 amino acids. The V and J ends lost 3 bases and 3 bases, in that order; junction bases with no gene match: 2. Germline values: CDR1 SGDLS, CDR2 YYNGEE. The CDR3 DNA sequence: TGTGCCAGCAGCGGGACAGGGAACTACGAGCAGTACTTC. This sequence encodes CASSGTGNYEQYF.

This chain links TRBV5-1 with TRBJ1-6, with a weak D call TRBD1 (5 bases). This CDR3 is built from 15 residues. Germline CDR1 reads SGHRS; CDR2 reads YFSETQ. V was clipped by 0 bases and J by 10 bases, with 14 bases between them. CDR3 region: CASSLGVQGSSPLHF. The CDR3 coding sequence is TGCGCCAGCAGCTTGGGGGTTCAGGGTTCGTCACCCCTCCACTTT.

This clone was picked up one time. J is TRBJ1-3 and V is TRBV4-1; perhaps TRBD1 as D (6 bases). In germline, CDR1 is MGHRA, CDR2 YSYEKL. The CDR3 covers 17 residues. The ends were cut back, 1 base at V and 2 bases at J, with 15 bases in the middle. This CDR3 reads CASSQGRGGSTGNTIYF. Written as DNA, the CDR3 is TGCGCCAGCAGCCAAGGCCGCGGGGGCTCAACTGGAAACACCATATATTTT.

The chain couples TRBV7-9 to TRBJ2-1; D is ambiguous. This CDR3 spans 13 amino acids. V was pared by 1 base and J by 12 bases, with 13 bases between. Germline CDR1 is SEHNR and CDR2 is FQNEAQ (reference sequence). The CDR3 loop reads CASSLVGSKVQFF. The CDR3 coding sequence is TGTGCCAGCAGCTTAGTGGGCAGTAAGGTGCAGTTCTTC.

The rearrangement joins TRBV15 to TRBJ2-2; no clear D gene. The CDR3 is made up of 15 amino acids. CDR1 is LNHNV and CDR2 is YYDKDF in the germline V gene (reference sequence). The V end lost 1 base, the J end lost 3 bases, and 9 bases lay between the germline ends. Here the CDR3 DNA reads TGTGCCACCAGCAGAGGGATGGGCTACACCGGGGAGCTGTTTTTT. Its protein is CATSRGMGYTGELFF.

The V call is TRBV28, the J call TRBJ2-2; 10 bases line up with TRBD2. The V segment lost 4 bases and the J segment 7 bases; nucleotides outside the gene matches: 6. Germline lookup yields CDR1 MDHEN and CDR2 SYDVKM. The CDR3 is 15 residues long. This CDR3 is CASSYPAGGGGELFF. CDR3 nucleotide sequence: TGTGCCAGCAGTTACCCAGCGGGAGGGGGCGGGGAGCTGTTTTTT.

This chain connects TRBV7-9 to TRBJ2-7; TRBD1 agrees at 8 bases. Trimming cost V 5 bases and J 7 bases; bases outside gene matches: 4. Germline-derived CDR1 and CDR2 are SEHNR and FQNEAQ (reference sequence). CDR3 length equals 12 residues. The CDR3 here is CASSRTGYEQYF. The CDR3 region has the DNA TGTGCCAGCAGCCGGACAGGGTATGAGCAGTACTTC.

CDR3 bases: TGTGCCAGCTCCAGGGGGCCGGTCAAAAACATTCAGTACTTC. This codes for CASSRGPVKNIQYF. This sequence joins TRBV21-1 and TRBJ2-4; the table's D call TRBD1 went unverified against the DNA. TRBV21-1 is a documented pseudogene. There are 14 residues in the CDR3.

A single count supports this clone. The gene calls are TRBV15 and TRBJ1-1; 8 bases agree with TRBD1. The ends lost 0 bases at V and 1 base at J; junction bases unmatched: 10. CDR1 is LNHNV and CDR2 is YYDKDF in the germline V gene (reference sequence). The CDR3 has 18 residues. This chain's CDR3 is CATSRDRRQGKANTEAFF. The DNA for the CDR3 is TGTGCCACCAGCAGAGACCGAAGACAGGGGAAGGCGAACACTGAAGCTTTCTTT.

This chain joins TRBV29-1 and TRBJ2-1, with D possibly matching TRBD1 (5 bases). The CDR3 length is 14 residues. The germline V and J ends were trimmed by 2 bases and 4 bases, with 12 bases remaining between them. The germline V gene has CDR1 SQVTM and CDR2 ANQGSEA. The CDR3 spells CSVERGTGYNEQFF. CDR3 in DNA: TGCAGCGTTGAAAGGGGTACGGGTTACAATGAGCAGTTCTTC.

The genes are TRBV12-5 and TRBJ1-2, with 9 bases fitting TRBD1. Germline V gives CDR1 LGHNT, CDR2 FRNRAP. V was clipped by 6 bases and J by 7 bases; unmatched bases: 12. This CDR3 is built from 15 residues. The CDR3: CASGTTTGGAGGYTF. CDR3 nucleotide sequence: TGTGCTAGTGGCACCACCACAGGGGGCGCAGGTGGCTACACCTTC.

V gene TRBV21-1 combines with J gene TRBJ2-1; the table's D call, TRBD2, was not checked against the DNA. TRBV21-1 has pseudogene status. This CDR3 is 16 amino acids long. CDR3 amino acids: CASSLLGGLAGREQFF. The CDR3 bases are TGTGCCAGCAGCCTACTGGGCGGACTAGCGGGACGGGAGCAGTTCTTC.

The chain carries TRBV28 and TRBJ1-5; TRBD1 matches at 8 bases. The trim removed 5 bases at V and 5 bases at J, leaving 5 bases unmatched. This CDR3 spans 14 amino acids. Germline V gives CDR1 MDHEN, CDR2 SYDVKM. The CDR3 region is CASSIGQGHQPQHF. The CDR3 coding sequence is TGTGCCAGCAGTATAGGACAGGGCCATCAGCCCCAGCATTTT.